The clone carrying this T cell receptor (beta chain) was seen at least ten times. The antigen is not known. V gave up 7 bases and J gave up 4 bases; unmatched junction bases: 16. This CDR3 comprises 17 residues. Germline V gives CDR1 SGHRS, CDR2 YFSETQ. These data belong to a study of naive and memory T cell subsets. Whole-study results and caveats: Potentially, T cell activation and differentiation skew this RNA-based measurement.

Four PCR rounds used nested alpha and beta constant region primers plus the SP2 primer. Each CDR3 protein is one row after TCRdb ran MiXCR on the UMI-ligation and nested PCR reads. The table records about 30,000 distinct CDR3 sequences, roughly 6.6% of them present only once. Treatment noted: skin biopsy from PPD injection site in Mantoux-positive individual. The library had UMIs added by 3' ligation of an oligonucleotide to TCR cDNA. Biopsied sites were PPD injections in people with a positive Mantoux test. This receptor was obtained from an adult in good health. V gene TRBV5-1 combines with J gene TRBJ2-1; 8 bases are a match to TRBD2. The sample in question was skin, obtained from a tuberculin skin test site. For the CDR3, the DNA is TGCGCCAGCGTCCGTGGCGGGGGGTTGTGGCCGTACAATGAGCAGTTCTTC. Its translation: CASVRGGGLWPYNEQFF.